This T cell receptor beta chain is from a study of identical twins. Study conclusions and caveats: Whereas memory repertoires showed no such difference, abundant cord blood beta clonotypes carried fewer insertions. Donors were not followed over many years; analysis was cross-sectional. Less excess twin sharing appeared in beta out-of-frame sequences.

This CDR3 has 16 residues. V gave up 2 bases and J gave up 5 bases, with 16 bases separating them. Germline loops: CDR1 SGHVS, CDR2 FQNEAQ. This clonotype was seen repeatedly, ten times or more. Its specificity is not known. Each cDNA held unique molecular identifiers, and template switching gave it a universal primer site. TCRdb used MiXCR to reprocess the 5' RACE reads, holding one entry per CDR3 protein. The data show 1.5 million to 2 million distinct CDR3 sequences, with 25% to 35% seen just once and less than 0.35% held by the top ten. Sequenced input: cord blood. V and J are TRBV7-8 and TRBJ2-1; D perhaps matches TRBD1 (5 bases). The clonotype was recovered from a newborn girl in good health. This CDR3 reads CASSLKARQGHNEQFF. CDR3 nucleotides: TGTGCCAGCAGCTTAAAGGCTCGGCAGGGCCACAATGAGCAGTTCTTC.